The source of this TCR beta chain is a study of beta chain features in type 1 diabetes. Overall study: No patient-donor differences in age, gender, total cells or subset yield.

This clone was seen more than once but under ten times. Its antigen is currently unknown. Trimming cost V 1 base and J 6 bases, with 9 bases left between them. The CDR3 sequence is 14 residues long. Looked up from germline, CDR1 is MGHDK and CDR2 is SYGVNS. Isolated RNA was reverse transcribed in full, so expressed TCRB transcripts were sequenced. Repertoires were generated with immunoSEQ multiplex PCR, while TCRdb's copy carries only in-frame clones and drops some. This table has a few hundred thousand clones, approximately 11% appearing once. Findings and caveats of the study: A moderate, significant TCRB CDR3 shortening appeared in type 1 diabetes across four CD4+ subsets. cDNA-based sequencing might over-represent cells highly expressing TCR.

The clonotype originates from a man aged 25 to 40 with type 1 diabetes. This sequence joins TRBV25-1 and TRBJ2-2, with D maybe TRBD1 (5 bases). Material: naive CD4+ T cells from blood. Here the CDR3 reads CASSEFRVAGELFF. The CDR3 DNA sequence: TGTGCCAGCAGTGAATTCAGGGTTGCCGGGGAGCTGTTTTTT.